These 14 T cell receptor beta chains came from one sample sequenced in a study of CD8 T cells in Susac syndrome. RNA in amounts of about 0.5 to 1 ug was reverse transcribed with random hexamers. TCRdb fed the immunoSEQ multiplex PCR reads into MiXCR, producing one record per CDR3 protein. The sample has some 240,000 distinct CDR3 sequences, 90% to 96% seen once. Specimen: CD4+ T cells from PBMCs. All receptors derive from a human donor with Susac syndrome.

The chain has TRBV6-5 and TRBJ1-1, with D unresolved. This CDR3 region has 13 residues. Germline V gene data show CDR1 as MNHEY and CDR2 as SVGAGI. The V gene lost 6 bases and the J gene lost 2 bases, with 10 bases spanning the gap. The CDR3 DNA reads as TGTGCCAGCAGGACCTACCGAAACACTGAAGCTTTCTTT. This codes for CASRTYRNTEAFF.

The V and J genes are TRBV6-5 and TRBJ2-7; 11 positions agree with TRBD2. This CDR3 comprises 17 residues. CDR1 and CDR2 from the germline V gene are MNHEY and SVGAGI. The V gene end was trimmed by 0 bases and the J gene end by 2 bases; junction bases not matched to a gene: 6. For the CDR3, the DNA is TGTGCCAGCAGTTACTCGGGGGGACTAGCGGATCCCTACGAGCAGTACTTC. Protein sequence: CASSYSGGLADPYEQYF.

This chain joins TRBV12-3 or TRBV12-4 and TRBJ2-1; 7 bases fit TRBD2. The ends lost 6 bases at V and 3 bases at J; junction bases unmatched: 8. The CDR3 length is 15 residues. This chain's CDR3 is CASSPGTTNYNEQFF. The DNA for the CDR3 is TGTGCCAGCAGCCCCGGGACTACAAACTACAATGAGCAGTTCTTC.

The chain couples TRBV9 to TRBJ2-1, with D perhaps matching TRBD2 (5 bases). V was trimmed by 4 bases and J by 4 bases, leaving 21 bases between them. Looked up from germline, CDR1 is SGDLS and CDR2 is YYNGEE. This CDR3 is 17 amino acids long. CDR3 protein: CASSPRLRALGYNEQFF. CDR3 sequence (DNA): TGTGCCAGCAGCCCTCGACTAAGGGCACTGGGGTACAATGAGCAGTTCTTC. Drawing the rest from reference TRBV9 and TRBJ2-1, the complete variable domain is DSGVTQTPKHLITATGQRVTLRCSPRSGDLSVYWYQQSLDQGLQFLIQYYNGEERAKGNILERFSAQQFPDLHSELNLSSLELGDSALYFCASSPRLRALGYNEQFFGPGTRLTVL.

V and J are TRBV4-1 and TRBJ2-7; perhaps TRBD2 as D (6 bases). The CDR3 extends over 18 amino acids. V lost 2 bases and J lost 1, with 21 bases in between. CDR1 and CDR2 (germline): MGHRA, YSYEKL. For the CDR3, the DNA is TGCGCCAGCAGCCAAAACAGTTCACCGGGACTTAAGTCCTACGAGCAGTACTTC. It is translated as CASSQNSSPGLKSYEQYF.

This chain uses TRBV30 with TRBJ1-4; possibly TRBD1 for D (5 bases). The CDR3 sequence is 14 residues long. The V end was cut by 2 bases, the J end by 5 bases, with 12 bases between. Per the germline V gene, CDR1 is GTSNPN and CDR2 is SVGIG (reference sequence). The CDR3 loop reads CAWSYGAENEKLFF. The CDR3 DNA is TGTGCCTGGAGTTACGGGGCAGAGAATGAAAAACTGTTTTTT. Looking up the rest from reference TRBV30 and TRBJ1-4 gives the full variable domain: SQTIHQWPATLVQPVGSPLSLECTVEGTSNPNLYWYRQAAGRGLQLLFYSVGIGQISSEVPQNLSASRPQDRQFILSSKKLLLSDSGFYLCAWSYGAENEKLFFGSGTQLSVL.

V gene TRBV2 combines with J gene TRBJ2-7; D is ambiguous. Germline loops: CDR1 SNHLY, CDR2 FYNNEI. Trimming removed 4 bases from V and 6 bases from J, with 7 bases in between. The length of the CDR3 is 11 residues. The CDR3 is CASSVEGEQYF. CDR3 nucleotide sequence: TGTGCCAGCAGTGTTGAAGGCGAGCAGTACTTC.

CDR3 DNA: TGTGCCTGGAGTGTAATCGGAGGTGGTCAGCCCCAGCATTTT. Translated: CAWSVIGGGQPQHF. This chain uses TRBV30 with TRBJ1-5; D not certain. Germline V gene lookup returns CDR1 GTSNPN and CDR2 SVGIG (reference sequence). Trimming took 0 bases from V and 6 from J, leaving 12 bases between them. The CDR3 runs to 14 residues.

The V and J genes are TRBV2 and TRBJ2-7; D gene unclear. The length of the CDR3 is 10 residues. Trimming removed 1 base from V and 7 bases from J, with 2 bases in between. CDR1 and CDR2 (germline): SNHLY, FYNNEI. The CDR3 nucleotides are TGTGCCAGCAGTGAAGTGGAGCAGTACTTC. Translated, it gives CASSEVEQYF.

This chain links TRBV7-9 with TRBJ2-5, with 7 nucleotides matching TRBD1. This CDR3 is 14 amino acids long. Germline CDR1 and CDR2: SEHNR and FQNEAQ (reference sequence). Trimming took 4 bases from V and 3 from J; bases not matched to a gene: 5. CDR3: CASSSTGTEETQYF. Here the CDR3 DNA reads TGTGCCAGCAGCTCAACCGGGACAGAAGAGACCCAGTACTTC.

The chain combines TRBV3-1 with TRBJ1-1; possibly TRBD1 for D (6 bases). Between the trimmed V and J ends, which lost 3 bases and 7 bases, there was a span of 15 bases. The CDR3 has 14 amino acids. Germline V gives CDR1 LGHDT, CDR2 YNNKEL (reference sequence). DNA of the CDR3: TGTGCCAGCAGCCATAACCTCGAGGGGGGTGAAGCTTTCTTT. It specifies CASSHNLEGGEAFF. Full variable domain (missing parts from reference TRBV3-1 and TRBJ1-1): DTAVSQTPKYLVTQMGNDKSIKCEQNLGHDTMYWYKQDSKKFLKIMFSYNNKELIINETVPNRFSPKSPDKAHLNLHINSLELGDSAVYFCASSHNLEGGEAFFGQGTRLTVV.

The chain employs TRBV28 and TRBJ2-1, with TRBD1 as a possible D gene (5 bases). Per germline, CDR1 MDHEN and CDR2 SYDVKM. The CDR3 covers 17 residues. V gave up 4 bases and J gave up 2 bases, with 18 bases separating them. CDR3 region: CASSSPPPQVTYNEQFF. The CDR3, as DNA: TGTGCCAGCAGTTCTCCCCCCCCACAGGTGACCTACAATGAGCAGTTCTTC.

This clonotype has a single count. The chain has TRBV30 and TRBJ1-1; no clear D. Trimming stripped 1 base from V and 5 bases from J, with 17 bases between. Germline-derived CDR1 and CDR2 are GTSNPN and SVGIG (reference sequence). The CDR3 is made up of 15 amino acids. This CDR3 reads CAWSAVNIGRTEAFF. In nucleotides, the CDR3 is TGTGCCTGGAGTGCCGTAAATATTGGAAGGACTGAAGCTTTCTTT.

The gene calls are TRBV7-9 and TRBJ2-7; 9 bases map to TRBD1. The CDR3 is 13 amino acids. Germline trimming cut 5 bases from V and 5 bases from J; bases unmatched to any gene: 4. The germline gives CDR1 SEHNR, CDR2 FQNEAQ (reference sequence). Here the CDR3 reads CASSPGTGHEQYF. The CDR3 DNA reads TGTGCCAGCAGCCCCGGGACAGGGCACGAGCAGTACTTC.